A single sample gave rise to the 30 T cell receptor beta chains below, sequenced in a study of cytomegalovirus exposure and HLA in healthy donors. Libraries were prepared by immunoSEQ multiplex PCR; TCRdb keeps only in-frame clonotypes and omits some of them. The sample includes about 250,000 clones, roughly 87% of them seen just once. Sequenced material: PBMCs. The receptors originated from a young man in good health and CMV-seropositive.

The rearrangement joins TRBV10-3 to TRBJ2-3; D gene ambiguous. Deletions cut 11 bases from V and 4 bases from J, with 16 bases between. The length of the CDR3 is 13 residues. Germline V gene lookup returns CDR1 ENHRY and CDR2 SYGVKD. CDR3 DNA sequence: TGTGCCGTGTCTCGGGTGGTATCAGATACGCAGTATTTT. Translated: CAVSRVVSDTQYF.

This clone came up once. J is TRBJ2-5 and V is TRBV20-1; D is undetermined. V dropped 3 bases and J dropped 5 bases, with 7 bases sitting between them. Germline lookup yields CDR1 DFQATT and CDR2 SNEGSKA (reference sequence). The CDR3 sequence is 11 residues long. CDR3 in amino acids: CSASIGETQYF. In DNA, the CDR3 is TGCAGTGCTAGTATCGGCGAGACCCAGTACTTC.

The CDR3 loop is CASSSVEGSEAFF. Written as DNA, the CDR3 is TGTGCCAGCAGCTCCGTAGAGGGCTCAGAAGCTTTCTTT. This chain uses TRBV7-9 with TRBJ1-1; D unresolved. The CDR3 is made up of 13 amino acids. Per the germline V gene, CDR1 is SEHNR and CDR2 is FQNEAQ (reference sequence). The V end lost 4 bases, the J end lost 8 bases, and 14 bases lay between the germline ends.

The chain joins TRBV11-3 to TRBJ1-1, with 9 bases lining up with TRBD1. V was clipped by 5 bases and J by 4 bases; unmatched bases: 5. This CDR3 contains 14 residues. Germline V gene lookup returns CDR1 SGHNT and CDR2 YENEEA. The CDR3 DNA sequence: TGTGCCAGCAGCCTACAGGGGGCCGGCACTGAAGCTTTCTTT. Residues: CASSLQGAGTEAFF.

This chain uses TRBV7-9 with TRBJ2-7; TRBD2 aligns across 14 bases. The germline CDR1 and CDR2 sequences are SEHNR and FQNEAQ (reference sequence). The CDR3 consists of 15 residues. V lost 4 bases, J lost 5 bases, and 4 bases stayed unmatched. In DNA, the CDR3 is TGTGCCAGCAGCTCGTTGACTAGCGGGAGGGACGAGCAGTACTTC. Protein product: CASSSLTSGRDEQYF.

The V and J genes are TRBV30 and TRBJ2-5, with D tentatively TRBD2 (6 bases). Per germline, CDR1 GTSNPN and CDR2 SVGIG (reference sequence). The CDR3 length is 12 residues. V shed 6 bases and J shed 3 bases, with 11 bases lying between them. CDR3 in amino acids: CACLKREETQYF. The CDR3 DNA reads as TGTGCCTGCCTGAAGCGGGAAGAGACCCAGTACTTC.

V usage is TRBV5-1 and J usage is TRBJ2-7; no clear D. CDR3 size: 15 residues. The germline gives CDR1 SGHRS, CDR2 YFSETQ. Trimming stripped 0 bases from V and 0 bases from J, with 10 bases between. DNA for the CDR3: TGCGCCAGCAGCTTGGCCGGGCGGTACTCCTACGAGCAGTACTTC. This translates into CASSLAGRYSYEQYF.

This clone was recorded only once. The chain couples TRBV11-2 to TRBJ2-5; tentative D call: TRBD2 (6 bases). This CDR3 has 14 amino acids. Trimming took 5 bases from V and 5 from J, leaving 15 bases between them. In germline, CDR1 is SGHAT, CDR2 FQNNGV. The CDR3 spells CASSTRPGSETQYF. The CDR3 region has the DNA TGTGCCAGCAGCACCCGCCCCGGGAGCGAGACCCAGTACTTC.

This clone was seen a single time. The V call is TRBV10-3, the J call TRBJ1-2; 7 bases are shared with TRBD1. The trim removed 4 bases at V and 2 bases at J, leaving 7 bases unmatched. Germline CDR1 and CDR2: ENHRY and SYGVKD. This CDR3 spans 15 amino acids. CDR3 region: CAISAPGQNNYGYTF. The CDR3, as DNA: TGTGCCATCAGTGCACCGGGACAGAACAACTATGGCTACACCTTC.

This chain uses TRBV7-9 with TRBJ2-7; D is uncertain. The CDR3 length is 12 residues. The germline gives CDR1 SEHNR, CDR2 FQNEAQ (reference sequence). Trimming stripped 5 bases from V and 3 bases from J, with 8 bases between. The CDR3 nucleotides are TGTGCCAGCAGCCGCAGTGGCTACGAGCAGTACTTC. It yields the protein CASSRSGYEQYF.

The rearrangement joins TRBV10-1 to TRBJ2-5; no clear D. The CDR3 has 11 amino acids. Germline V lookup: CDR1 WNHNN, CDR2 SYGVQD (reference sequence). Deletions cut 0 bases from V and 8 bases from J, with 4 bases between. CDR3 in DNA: TGCGCCAGCAGTGAGTCGCAAACCCAGTACTTC. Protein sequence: CASSESQTQYF.

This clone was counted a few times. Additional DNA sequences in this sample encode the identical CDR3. CDR3 in amino acids: CAWSVVAGELFF. Written as DNA, the CDR3 is TGTGCCTGGAGTGTAGTCGCCGGGGAGCTGTTTTTT. The chain carries TRBV30 and TRBJ2-2; D uncertain. Germline V gives CDR1 GTSNPN, CDR2 SVGIG (reference sequence). Trimming took off 0 bases at V and 6 bases at J, with 5 bases between the two ends. The length of the CDR3 is 12 residues.

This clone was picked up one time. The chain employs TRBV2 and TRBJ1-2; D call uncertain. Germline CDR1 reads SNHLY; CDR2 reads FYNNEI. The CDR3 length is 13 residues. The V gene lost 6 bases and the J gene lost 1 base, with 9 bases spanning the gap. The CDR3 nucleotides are TGTGCCAGCAGGGCGGACGGTAACTATGGCTACACCTTC. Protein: CASRADGNYGYTF.

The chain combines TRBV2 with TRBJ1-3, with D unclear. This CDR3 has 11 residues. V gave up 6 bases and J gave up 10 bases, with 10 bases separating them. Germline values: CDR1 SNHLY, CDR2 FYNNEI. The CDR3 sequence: CASSSGQTIYF. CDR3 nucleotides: TGTGCCAGCAGCTCCGGCCAGACCATATATTTT. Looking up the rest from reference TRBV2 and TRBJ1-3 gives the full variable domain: EPEVTQTPSHQVTQMGQEVILRCVPISNHLYFYWYRQILGQKVEFLVSFYNNEISEKSEIFDDQFSVERPDGSNFTLKIRSTKLEDSAMYFCASSSGQTIYFGEGSWLTVV.

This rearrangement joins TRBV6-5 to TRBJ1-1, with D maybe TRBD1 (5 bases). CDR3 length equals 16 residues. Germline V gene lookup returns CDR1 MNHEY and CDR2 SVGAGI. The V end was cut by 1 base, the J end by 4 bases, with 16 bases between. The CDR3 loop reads CASSYWFGTYGTEAFF. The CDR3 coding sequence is TGTGCCAGCAGTTACTGGTTCGGGACTTATGGCACTGAAGCTTTCTTT.

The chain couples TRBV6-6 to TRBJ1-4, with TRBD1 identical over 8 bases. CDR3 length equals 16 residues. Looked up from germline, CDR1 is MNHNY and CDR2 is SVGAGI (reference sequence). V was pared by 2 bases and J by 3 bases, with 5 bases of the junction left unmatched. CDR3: CASSYRQGASNEKLFF. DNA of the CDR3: TGTGCCAGCAGTTACCGTCAGGGGGCCTCTAATGAAAAACTGTTTTTT.

Here the CDR3 reads CASSLSLTTDTQYF. CDR3 bases: TGTGCCAGCAGCTTATCGCTAACCACAGATACGCAGTATTTT. V and J are TRBV11-2 and TRBJ2-3; D unresolved. V was pared by 2 bases and J by 2 bases, with 8 bases between. This CDR3 has 14 residues. Germline V gives CDR1 SGHAT, CDR2 FQNNGV.

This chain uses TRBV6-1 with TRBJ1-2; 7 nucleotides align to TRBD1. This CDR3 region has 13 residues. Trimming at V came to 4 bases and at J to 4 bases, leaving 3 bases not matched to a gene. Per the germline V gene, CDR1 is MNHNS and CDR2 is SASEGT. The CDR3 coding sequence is TGTGCCAGCAGTGGGGACAGAGCCTATGGCTACACCTTC. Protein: CASSGDRAYGYTF.

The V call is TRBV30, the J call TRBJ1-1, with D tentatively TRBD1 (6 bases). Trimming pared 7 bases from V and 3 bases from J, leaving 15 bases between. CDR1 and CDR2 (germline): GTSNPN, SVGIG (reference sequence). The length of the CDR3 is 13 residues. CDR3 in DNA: TGTGCCTTACTGTTGGACAGCCACACTGAAGCTTTCTTT. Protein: CALLLDSHTEAFF.

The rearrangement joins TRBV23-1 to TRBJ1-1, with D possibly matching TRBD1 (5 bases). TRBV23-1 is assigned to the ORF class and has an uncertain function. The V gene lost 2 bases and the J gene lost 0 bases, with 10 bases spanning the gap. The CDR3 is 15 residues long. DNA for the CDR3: TGCGCCAGCAGTCAACGGGTAGGGGTGAACACTGAAGCTTTCTTT. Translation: CASSQRVGVNTEAFF.

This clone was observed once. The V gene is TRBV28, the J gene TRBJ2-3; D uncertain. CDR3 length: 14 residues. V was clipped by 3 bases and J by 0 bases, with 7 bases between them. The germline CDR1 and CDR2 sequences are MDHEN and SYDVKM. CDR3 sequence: CASSLGISTDTQYF. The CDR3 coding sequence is TGTGCCAGCAGTTTGGGGATTAGCACAGATACGCAGTATTTT.

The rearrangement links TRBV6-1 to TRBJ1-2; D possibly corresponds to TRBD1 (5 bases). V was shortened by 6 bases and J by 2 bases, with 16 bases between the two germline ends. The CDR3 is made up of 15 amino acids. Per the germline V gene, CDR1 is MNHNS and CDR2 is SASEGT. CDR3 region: CASSSDGQPNYGYTF. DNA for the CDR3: TGTGCCAGCAGCTCTGATGGACAACCAAACTATGGCTACACCTTC.

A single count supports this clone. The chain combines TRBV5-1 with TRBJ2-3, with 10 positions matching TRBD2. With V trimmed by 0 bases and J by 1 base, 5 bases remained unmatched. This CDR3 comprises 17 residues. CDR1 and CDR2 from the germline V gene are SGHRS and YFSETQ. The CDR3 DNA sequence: TGCGCCAGCAGCTTGGAATCCGGGACTAGCGGCACAGATACGCAGTATTTT. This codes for CASSLESGTSGTDTQYF.

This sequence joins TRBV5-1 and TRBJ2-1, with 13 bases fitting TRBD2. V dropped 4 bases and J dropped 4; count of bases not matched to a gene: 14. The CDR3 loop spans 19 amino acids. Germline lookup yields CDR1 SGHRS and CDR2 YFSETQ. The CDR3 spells CASSPNGLAGVLEYNEQFF. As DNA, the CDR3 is TGCGCCAGCAGCCCTAATGGACTAGCGGGAGTACTCGAGTACAATGAGCAGTTCTTC. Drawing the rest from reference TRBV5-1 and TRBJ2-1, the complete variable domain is KAGVTQTPRYLIKTRGQQVTLSCSPISGHRSVSWYQQTPGQGLQFLFEYFSETQRNKGNFPGRFSGRQFSNSRSEMNVSTLELGDSALYLCASSPNGLAGVLEYNEQFFGPGTRLTVL.

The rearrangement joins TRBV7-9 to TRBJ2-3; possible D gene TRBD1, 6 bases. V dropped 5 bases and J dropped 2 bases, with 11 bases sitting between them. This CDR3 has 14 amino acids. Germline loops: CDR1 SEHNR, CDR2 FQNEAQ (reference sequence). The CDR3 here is CASSAGQLTDTQYF. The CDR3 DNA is TGTGCCAGCAGCGCCGGACAGCTCACAGATACGCAGTATTTT.

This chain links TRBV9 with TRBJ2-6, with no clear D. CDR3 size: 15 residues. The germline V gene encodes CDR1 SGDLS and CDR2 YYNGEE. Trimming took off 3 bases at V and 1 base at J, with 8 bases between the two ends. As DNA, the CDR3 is TGTGCCAGCAGCGCCCTGACTTCTGGGGCCAACGTCCTGACTTTC. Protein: CASSALTSGANVLTF.

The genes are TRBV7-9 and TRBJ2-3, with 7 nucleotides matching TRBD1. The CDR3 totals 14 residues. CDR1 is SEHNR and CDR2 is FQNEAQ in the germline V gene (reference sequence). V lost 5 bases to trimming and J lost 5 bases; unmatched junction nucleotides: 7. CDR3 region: CASSTTGAGDTQYF. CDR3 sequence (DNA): TGTGCCAGCAGCACCACAGGGGCGGGAGATACGCAGTATTTT.

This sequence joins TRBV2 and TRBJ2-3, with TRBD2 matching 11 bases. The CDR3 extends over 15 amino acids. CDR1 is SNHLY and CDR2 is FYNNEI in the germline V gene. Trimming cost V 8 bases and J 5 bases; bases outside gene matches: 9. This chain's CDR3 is CASLRTSGSQDTQYF. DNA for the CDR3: TGTGCCAGCCTACGAACTAGCGGGAGTCAAGATACGCAGTATTTT.

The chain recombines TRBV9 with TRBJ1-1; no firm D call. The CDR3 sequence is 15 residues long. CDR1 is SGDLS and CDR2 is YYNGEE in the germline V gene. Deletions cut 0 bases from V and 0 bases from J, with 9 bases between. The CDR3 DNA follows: TGTGCCAGCAGCGTAGTCGGGTTCATGAACACTGAAGCTTTCTTT. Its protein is CASSVVGFMNTEAFF.

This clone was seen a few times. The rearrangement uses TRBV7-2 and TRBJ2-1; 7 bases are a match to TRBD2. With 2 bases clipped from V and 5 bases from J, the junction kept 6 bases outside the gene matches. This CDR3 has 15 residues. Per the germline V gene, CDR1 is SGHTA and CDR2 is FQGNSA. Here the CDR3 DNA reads TGTGCCAGCAGCTTAAGCGCGGGAGCGGACAATGAGCAGTTCTTC. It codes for CASSLSAGADNEQFF.